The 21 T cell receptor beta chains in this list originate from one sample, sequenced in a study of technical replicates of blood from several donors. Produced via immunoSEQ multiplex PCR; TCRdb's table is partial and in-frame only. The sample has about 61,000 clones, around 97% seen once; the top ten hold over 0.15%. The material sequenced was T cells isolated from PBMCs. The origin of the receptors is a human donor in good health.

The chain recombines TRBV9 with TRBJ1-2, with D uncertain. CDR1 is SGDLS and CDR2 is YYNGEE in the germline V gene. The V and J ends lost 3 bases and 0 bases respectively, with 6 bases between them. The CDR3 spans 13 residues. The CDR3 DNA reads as TGTGCCAGCAGCGCTTCCGCTAACTATGGCTACACCTTC. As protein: CASSASANYGYTF.

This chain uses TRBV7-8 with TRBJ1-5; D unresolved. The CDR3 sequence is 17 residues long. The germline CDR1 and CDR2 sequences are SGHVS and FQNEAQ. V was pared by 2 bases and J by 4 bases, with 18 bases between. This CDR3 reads CASSLYHSDQPNQPQHF. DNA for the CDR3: TGTGCCAGCAGCTTATATCATAGCGACCAACCTAATCAGCCCCAGCATTTT.

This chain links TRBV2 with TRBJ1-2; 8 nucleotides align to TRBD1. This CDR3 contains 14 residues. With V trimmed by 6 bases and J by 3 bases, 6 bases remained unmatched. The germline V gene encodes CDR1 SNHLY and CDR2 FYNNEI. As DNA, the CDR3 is TGTGCCAGCAGGCAACAGGGGGGAGACTATGGCTACACCTTC. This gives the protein CASRQQGGDYGYTF.

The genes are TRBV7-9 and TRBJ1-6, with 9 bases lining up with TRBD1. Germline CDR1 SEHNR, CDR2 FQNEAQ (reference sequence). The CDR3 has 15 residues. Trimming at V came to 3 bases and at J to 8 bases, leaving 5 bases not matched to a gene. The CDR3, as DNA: TGTGCCAGCAGCTTCTACAGGGGGCAAGATTCACCCCTCCACTTT. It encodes CASSFYRGQDSPLHF.

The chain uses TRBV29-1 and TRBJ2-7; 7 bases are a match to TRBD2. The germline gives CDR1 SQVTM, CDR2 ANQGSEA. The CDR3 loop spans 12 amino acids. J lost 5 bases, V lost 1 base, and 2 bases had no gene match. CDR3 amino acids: CSVEGTSDEQYF. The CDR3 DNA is TGCAGCGTTGAAGGGACTAGTGACGAGCAGTACTTC.

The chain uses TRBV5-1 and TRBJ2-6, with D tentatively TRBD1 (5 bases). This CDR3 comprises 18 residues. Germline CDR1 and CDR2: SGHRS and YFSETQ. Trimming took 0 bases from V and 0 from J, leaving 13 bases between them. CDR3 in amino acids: CASSLEVSGLSGANVLTF. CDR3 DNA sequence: TGCGCCAGCAGCTTGGAGGTATCAGGGCTCTCTGGGGCCAACGTCCTGACTTTC.

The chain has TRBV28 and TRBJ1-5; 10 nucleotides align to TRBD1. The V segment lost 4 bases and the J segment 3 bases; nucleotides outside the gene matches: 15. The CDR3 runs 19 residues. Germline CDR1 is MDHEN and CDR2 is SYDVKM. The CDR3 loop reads CASSSQGSPGTGDNQPQHF. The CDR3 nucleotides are TGTGCCAGCAGTTCGCAAGGATCACCCGGGACAGGGGACAATCAGCCCCAGCATTTT.

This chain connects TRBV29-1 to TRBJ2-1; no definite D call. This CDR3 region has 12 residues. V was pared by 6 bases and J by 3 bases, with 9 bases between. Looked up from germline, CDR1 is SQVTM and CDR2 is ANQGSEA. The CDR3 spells CSVENLYNEQFF. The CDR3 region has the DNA TGCAGCGTCGAAAATCTCTACAATGAGCAGTTCTTC.

CDR3 DNA sequence: TGTGCCAGCAGAACGGCGCCAGGGCAAGAGACCCAGTACTTC. Encoded protein: CASRTAPGQETQYF. V usage is TRBV5-4 and J usage is TRBJ2-5, with TRBD1 as a possible D gene (5 bases). The CDR3 has 14 amino acids. Trimming left V 5 bases short and J 2 bases short, with 13 bases between. Germline V lookup: CDR1 SGHNT, CDR2 YYREEE (reference sequence). The full variable domain, its missing parts supplied by reference TRBV5-4 and TRBJ2-5, is ETGVTQSPTHLIKTRGQQVTLRCSSQSGHNTVSWYQQALGQGPQFIFQYYREEENGRGNFPPRFSGLQFPNYSSELNVNALELDDSALYLCASRTAPGQETQYFGPGTRLLVL.

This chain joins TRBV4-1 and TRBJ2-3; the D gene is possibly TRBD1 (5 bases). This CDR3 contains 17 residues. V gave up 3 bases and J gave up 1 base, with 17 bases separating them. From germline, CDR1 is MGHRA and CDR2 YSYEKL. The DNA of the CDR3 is TGCGCCAGCAGCCACCCTCCCCCCCGACAGCGCACAGATACGCAGTATTTT. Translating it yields CASSHPPPRQRTDTQYF.

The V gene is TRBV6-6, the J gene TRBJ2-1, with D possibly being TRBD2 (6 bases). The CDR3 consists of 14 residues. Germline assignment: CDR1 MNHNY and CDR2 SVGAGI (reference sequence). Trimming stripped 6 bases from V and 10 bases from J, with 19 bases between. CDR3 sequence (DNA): TGTGCCAGCAGGGGCGGGACTTATCCATTCGAGCAGTTCTTC. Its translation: CASRGGTYPFEQFF.

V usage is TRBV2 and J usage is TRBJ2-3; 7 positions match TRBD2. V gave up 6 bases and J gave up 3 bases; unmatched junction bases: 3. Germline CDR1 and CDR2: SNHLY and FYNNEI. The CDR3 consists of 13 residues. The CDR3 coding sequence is TGTGCCAGCAGCGGGGGAGGGACAGATACGCAGTATTTT. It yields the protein CASSGGGTDTQYF.

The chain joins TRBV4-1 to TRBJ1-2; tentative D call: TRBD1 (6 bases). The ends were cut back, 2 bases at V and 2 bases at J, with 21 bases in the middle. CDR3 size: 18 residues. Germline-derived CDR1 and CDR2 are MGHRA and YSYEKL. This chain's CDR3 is CASSQFWGQGVKNYGYTF. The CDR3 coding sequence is TGCGCCAGCAGCCAATTTTGGGGGCAAGGGGTGAAGAACTATGGCTACACCTTC.

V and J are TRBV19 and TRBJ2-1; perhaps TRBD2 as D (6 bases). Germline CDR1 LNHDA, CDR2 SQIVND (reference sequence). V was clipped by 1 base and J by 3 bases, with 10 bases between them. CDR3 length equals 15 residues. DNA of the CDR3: TGTGCCAGTAGTATAGTAGGGACTCTCTACAATGAGCAGTTCTTC. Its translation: CASSIVGTLYNEQFF.

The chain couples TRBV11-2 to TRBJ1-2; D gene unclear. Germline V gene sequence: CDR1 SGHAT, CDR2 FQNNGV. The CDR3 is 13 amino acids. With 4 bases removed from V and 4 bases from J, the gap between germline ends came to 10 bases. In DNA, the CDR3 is TGTGCCAGCAGCTCAAGCGGAGGCTATGGCTACACCTTC. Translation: CASSSSGGYGYTF. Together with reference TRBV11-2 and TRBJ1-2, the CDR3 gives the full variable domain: EAGVAQSPRYKIIEKRQSVAFWCNPISGHATLYWYQQILGQGPKLLIQFQNNGVVDDSQLPKDRFSAERLKGVDSTLKIQPAKLEDSAVYLCASSSSGGYGYTFGSGTRLTVV.

CDR3 DNA: TGTGCCAGCAGCGCCATGCCCGGCCTGGGCGAGACCCAGTACTTC. This translates into CASSAMPGLGETQYF. V and J are TRBV7-6 and TRBJ2-5; D is undetermined. Germline lookup yields CDR1 SGHVS and CDR2 FNYEAQ. The germline V and J ends were trimmed by 5 bases and 5 bases, with 18 bases remaining between them. The CDR3 length is 15 residues. The full variable domain, with the rest looked up from reference TRBV7-6 and TRBJ2-5, is GAGVSQSPRYKVTKRGQDVALRCDPISGHVSLYWYRQALGQGPEFLTYFNYEAQQDKSGLPNDRFSAERPEGSISTLTIQRTEQRDSAMYRCASSAMPGLGETQYFGPGTRLLVL.

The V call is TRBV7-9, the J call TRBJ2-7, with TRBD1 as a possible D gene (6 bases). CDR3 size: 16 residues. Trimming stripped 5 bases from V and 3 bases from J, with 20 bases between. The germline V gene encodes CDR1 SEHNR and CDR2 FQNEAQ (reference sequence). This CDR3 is CASSPRTGPHHYEQYF. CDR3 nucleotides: TGTGCCAGCAGCCCCAGAACAGGGCCACACCACTACGAGCAGTACTTC.

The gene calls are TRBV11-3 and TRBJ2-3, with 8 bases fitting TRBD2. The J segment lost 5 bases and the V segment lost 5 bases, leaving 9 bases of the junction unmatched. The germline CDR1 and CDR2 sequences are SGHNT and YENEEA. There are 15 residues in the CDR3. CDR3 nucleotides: TGTGCCAGCAGCCCCGGGGGGGGCCGGGGAGATACGCAGTATTTT. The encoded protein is CASSPGGGRGDTQYF. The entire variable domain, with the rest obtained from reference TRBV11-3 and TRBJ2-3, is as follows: EAGVVQSPRYKIIEKKQPVAFWCNPISGHNTLYWYLQNLGQGPELLIRYENEEAVDDSQLPKDRFSAERLKGVDSTLKIQPAELGDSAVYLCASSPGGGRGDTQYFGPGTRLTVL.

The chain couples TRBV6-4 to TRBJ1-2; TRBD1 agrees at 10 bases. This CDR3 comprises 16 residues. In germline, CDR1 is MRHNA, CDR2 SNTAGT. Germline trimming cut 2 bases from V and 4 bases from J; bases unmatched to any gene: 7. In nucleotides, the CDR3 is TGTGCCAGCAGTGACGTTTTCCGACAGGGGGCCTATGGCTACACCTTC. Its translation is CASSDVFRQGAYGYTF.

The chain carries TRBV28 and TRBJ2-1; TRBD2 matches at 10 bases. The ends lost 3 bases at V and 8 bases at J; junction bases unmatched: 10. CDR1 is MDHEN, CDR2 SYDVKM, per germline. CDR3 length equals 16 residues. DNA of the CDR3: TGTGCCAGCAGTTTCACCGCTAGCGGGAGACAGTATGAGCAGTTCTTC. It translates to CASSFTASGRQYEQFF. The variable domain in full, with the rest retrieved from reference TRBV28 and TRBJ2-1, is DVKVTQSSRYLVKRTGEKVFLECVQDMDHENMFWYRQDPGLGLRLIYFSYDVKMKEKGDIPEGYSVSREKKERFSLILESASTNQTSMYLCASSFTASGRQYEQFFGPGTRLTVL.

The CDR3 DNA reads as TGTGCCAGCAGCCGCAGGGACAGGCGAAATGAGCAGTTCTTC. Protein sequence: CASSRRDRRNEQFF. This rearrangement joins TRBV7-8 to TRBJ2-1, with 8 positions matching TRBD1. The CDR3 is made up of 14 amino acids. Germline loops: CDR1 SGHVS, CDR2 FQNEAQ. J was trimmed by 7 bases and V by 5 bases; bases with no gene match: 7. Complete variable domain (other parts from reference TRBV7-8 and TRBJ2-1): GAGVSQSPRYKVAKRGQDVALRCDPISGHVSLFWYQQALGQGPEFLTYFQNEAQLDKSGLPSDRFFAERPEGSVSTLKIQRTQQEDSAVYLCASSRRDRRNEQFFGPGTRLTVL.